The present T cell receptor (beta chain) was sequenced within a study of T cell responses to AZD1222 COVID-19 vaccine. Study findings and constraints: The CD4 TCRs associated with vaccination extended across spike and predominated at 160-218 and 743-854. Clonal diversity may have been underestimated, and the donors were mostly white British, with more females than males. The peak T cell response came first, and repertoires were sampled only after it.

Clones were read by immunoSEQ multiplex PCR, and TCRdb kept only the in-frame ones, dropping some. Of 77,000 or so clones listed, around 87% are singletons. Comments on this clone: No antigen is known for it.

The material was peripheral blood, obtained 28 days after the second AZD1222 dose. The TCR comes from an adult who received the AZD1222 COVID-19 vaccine.

The CDR3 DNA sequence: TGTGCCAGCAGCTTACTCCAGCGGGGGGGCACAGATACGCAGTATTTT. Amino acids: CASSLLQRGGTDTQYF. The chain combines TRBV7-2 with TRBJ2-3; 9 bases match TRBD2. Germline CDR1 and CDR2: SGHTA and FQGNSA. The CDR3 spans 16 residues. J was trimmed by 1 base and V by 2 bases; bases with no gene match: 4.